One sample yielded the 21 T cell receptor beta chains listed below, sequenced in a study of early T cells in non-severe SARS-CoV-2 infection (dated by TCRdb to the early 2020s). The receptor library was made with 5' RACE. Sequencing took place on a NextSeq 500. The public reads were reanalyzed by TCRdb: fastp trimming at Q25, MiXCR alignment, in-frame beta chains only. Merged by CDR3 protein, the rows form single entries marked with the most common genes and DNA. The sample includes roughly 30,000 distinct CDR3 sequences, with roughly 7% observed a single time. In total, the top ten clones hold under 3.5% of the sample. The sample comprised whole blood. The origin of the receptors is an adult who was a healthcare worker with PCR-confirmed SARS-CoV-2 infection or an uninfected control (not recorded which).

Many counts were recorded for this clonotype. This chain joins TRBV7-8 and TRBJ1-1, with D perhaps matching TRBD1 (5 bases). With 6 bases removed from V and 0 bases from J, the gap between germline ends came to 8 bases. The CDR3 length is 13 residues. Germline V gene sequence: CDR1 SGHVS, CDR2 FQNEAQ. The CDR3 sequence is CASSIQVNTEAFF. The CDR3 DNA reads as TGTGCCAGCAGTATACAGGTGAACACTGAAGCTTTCTTT. Complete variable domain (other parts from reference TRBV7-8 and TRBJ1-1): GAGVSQSPRYKVAKRGQDVALRCDPISGHVSLFWYQQALGQGPEFLTYFQNEAQLDKSGLPSDRFFAERPEGSVSTLKIQRTQQEDSAVYLCASSIQVNTEAFFGQGTRLTVV.

This clonotype turned up a few times. The rearrangement links TRBV27 to TRBJ1-2, with D perhaps TRBD1 (6 bases). The CDR3 is 14 amino acids. V shed 3 bases and J shed 4 bases, with 12 bases lying between them. The V gene's germline CDR1 is MNHEY and CDR2 SMNVEV (reference sequence). The CDR3 here is CASSLTGAVYGYTF. The CDR3 nucleotides are TGTGCCAGCAGTTTGACGGGGGCAGTCTATGGCTACACCTTC.

V and J are TRBV29-1 and TRBJ2-7; 7 bases are shared with TRBD1. V trimming: 4 bases; J trimming: 1 base; junction bases outside the gene matches: 13. The germline CDR1 and CDR2 sequences are SQVTM and ANQGSEA. CDR3 size: 16 residues. The CDR3 bases are TGCAGCGTTGTAGGGGGCGAGGGGGCGAGTTCCTACGAGCAGTACTTC. Protein product: CSVVGGEGASSYEQYF.

This clonotype was seen many times. This chain uses TRBV10-2 with TRBJ2-1; no reliable D call. CDR1 and CDR2 from the germline V gene are WSHSY and SAAADI. This CDR3 is built from 14 residues. The V end lost 9 bases, the J end lost 0 bases, and 12 bases lay between the germline ends. The CDR3 DNA follows: TGCGCCAGTAATCTAGTATCCTCCTACAATGAGCAGTTCTTC. Protein: CASNLVSSYNEQFF.

This CDR3 reads CASSFRGRGYEQYF. The DNA for the CDR3 is TGTGCCAGCAGCTTTCGTGGCAGGGGCTACGAGCAGTACTTC. The chain carries TRBV11-2 and TRBJ2-7, with D tentatively TRBD1 (6 bases). Between the trimmed V and J ends, which lost 3 bases and 3 bases, there was a span of 12 bases. Germline V gives CDR1 SGHAT, CDR2 FQNNGV. CDR3 length equals 14 residues.

This clonotype was observed many times. The chain is built from TRBV4-1 and TRBJ2-7, with 10 bases aligning to TRBD2. The germline V gene encodes CDR1 MGHRA and CDR2 YSYEKL. J was trimmed by 6 bases and V by 3 bases; bases with no gene match: 17. CDR3 size: 18 residues. Here the CDR3 DNA reads TGCGCCAGCAGCCACGCCAGCGGGAGGGCCTTTCCGGCCCCCGAGCAGTACTTC. This gives the protein CASSHASGRAFPAPEQYF.

This clonotype was observed at least ten times. This chain connects TRBV27 to TRBJ2-4; D is unclear. CDR3 length: 12 residues. Germline CDR1 is MNHEY and CDR2 is SMNVEV (reference sequence). The V gene lost 5 bases and the J gene lost 5 bases, with 7 bases spanning the gap. The CDR3 sequence is CASSSVENIQYF. Here the CDR3 DNA reads TGTGCCAGCAGTAGTGTAGAAAACATTCAGTACTTC.

The chain is built from TRBV3-1 and TRBJ2-1; 7 nucleotides agree with TRBD2. This CDR3 spans 14 amino acids. The ends lost 3 bases at V and 3 bases at J; junction bases unmatched: 2. Germline CDR1 reads LGHDT; CDR2 reads YNNKEL (reference sequence). CDR3 coding DNA: TGTGCCAGCAGCCACTGGGACTACTACAATGAGCAGTTCTTC. Its protein product is CASSHWDYYNEQFF.

This clonotype was counted once. The genes are TRBV29-1 and TRBJ2-5; D perhaps matches TRBD1 (6 bases). Germline V gene sequence: CDR1 SQVTM, CDR2 ANQGSEA. V dropped 4 bases and J dropped 5 bases, with 11 bases sitting between them. The CDR3 has 12 amino acids. The CDR3 coding sequence is TGCAGCGTTGTACAGGGTCAGGAGACCCAGTACTTC. This gives the protein CSVVQGQETQYF.

This clonotype was picked up many times. This chain links TRBV25-1 with TRBJ2-7, with 7 positions matching TRBD1. The CDR3 runs 16 residues. Trimming at V came to 5 bases and at J to 4 bases, leaving 14 bases not matched to a gene. The germline CDR1 and CDR2 sequences are MGHDK and SYGVNS. For the CDR3, the DNA is TGTGCCAGCAGTACCCGATCGAGTAGGGGGCGATACGAGCAGTACTTC. This encodes CASSTRSSRGRYEQYF.

There are many counts of this clonotype. The chain has TRBV19 and TRBJ2-1; D unresolved. Germline-derived CDR1 and CDR2 are LNHDA and SQIVND (reference sequence). The CDR3 covers 15 residues. Trimming took 5 bases from V and 3 from J, leaving 14 bases between them. This CDR3 reads CASSGWLGNYNEQFF. The CDR3 DNA reads as TGTGCCAGTAGTGGGTGGCTAGGAAACTACAATGAGCAGTTCTTC.

Comment on this clonotype: At one of its ends the junction is not consistent with the germline gene, which may arise from a read error. This chain connects TRBV10-3 to TRBJ2-3; D may be TRBD1 or TRBD2 (5 bases each). This CDR3 comprises 15 residues. Germline V lookup: CDR1 ENHRY, CDR2 SYGVKD. The CDR3 DNA reads as TGTGCCATCAGTGGGACGGAGGAGGCGACAGATATGCAGTATTTT. Protein sequence: CAISGTEEATDMQYF.

This clonotype has ten or more counts. This chain links TRBV10-3 with TRBJ1-1; no reliable D call. V lost 4 bases to trimming and J lost 1 base, with 7 bases between them. The germline V gene encodes CDR1 ENHRY and CDR2 SYGVKD. The CDR3 totals 13 residues. CDR3 sequence reads: CAISVAGNTEAFF. The CDR3 DNA sequence: TGTGCCATCAGTGTCGCGGGGAACACTGAAGCTTTCTTT.

At least ten counts were recorded for this clonotype. The rearrangement joins TRBV5-1 to TRBJ2-7, with 8 bases that match TRBD1. This CDR3 contains 15 residues. CDR1 and CDR2 from the germline V gene are SGHRS and YFSETQ. With V trimmed by 4 bases and J by 6 bases, 12 bases remained unmatched. CDR3 sequence: CASSTSGTGSLEQYF. In nucleotides, the CDR3 is TGCGCCAGCAGCACCTCCGGGACAGGAAGTCTCGAGCAGTACTTC.

In this sample, this clonotype turned up many times. The genes are TRBV12-3 or TRBV12-4 and TRBJ1-5; D possibly corresponds to TRBD1 (6 bases). The V and J ends lost 5 bases and 2 bases respectively, with 13 bases between them. This CDR3 has 15 residues. CDR3 in DNA: TGTGCCAGCAGTGTACAGGGATGGGGCAATCAGCCCCAGCATTTT. Its translation is CASSVQGWGNQPQHF.

V is TRBV20-1 and J is TRBJ2-7, with no clear D. The V end was cut by 5 bases, the J end by 7 bases, with 21 bases between. Germline loops: CDR1 DFQATT, CDR2 SNEGSKA (reference sequence). This CDR3 comprises 14 residues. The CDR3 sequence: CSASRTVYPGEQYF. The CDR3 DNA is TGCAGTGCTTCCCGGACGGTGTACCCCGGGGAGCAGTACTTC.

This clonotype was detected many times. The chain carries TRBV24-1 and TRBJ2-1; D is unresolved. Germline lookup yields CDR1 KGHDR and CDR2 SFDVKD. V lost 3 bases to trimming and J lost 0 bases, with 23 bases between them. CDR3 length equals 20 residues. Here the CDR3 reads CATSDVITRWTPNSYNEQFF. The CDR3 DNA follows: TGTGCCACCAGTGATGTTATAACCAGATGGACGCCGAACTCCTACAATGAGCAGTTCTTC.

This clonotype was counted at least ten times. The rearrangement links TRBV18 to TRBJ1-4; D not resolved. CDR1 and CDR2 (germline): KGHSH, LQKENI. The CDR3 is 14 amino acids. V lost 1 base and J 12 bases, leaving 15 bases between the germline ends. The CDR3 protein is CASSPHPSKEELFF. CDR3 DNA: TGTGCCAGCTCACCACACCCCTCCAAAGAGGAACTGTTTTTT.

This clonotype came up many times. V gene TRBV2 combines with J gene TRBJ2-1; D may be TRBD2 (5 bases). Germline loops: CDR1 SNHLY, CDR2 FYNNEI. Trimming removed 6 bases at V and 4 bases at J, with 16 bases between. The CDR3 has 15 residues. The CDR3 nucleotides are TGTGCCAGCAGCCTTCTAGCTAGCAGTTACAATGAGCAGTTCTTC. It yields the protein CASSLLASSYNEQFF.

This clonotype was picked up many times. This rearrangement joins TRBV6-2 or TRBV6-3 to TRBJ2-7, with 7 positions matching TRBD1. Germline-derived CDR1 and CDR2 are MNHEY and SVGEGT. The CDR3 covers 13 residues. Trimming at V came to 0 bases and at J to 6 bases, leaving 2 bases not matched to a gene. CDR3 DNA sequence: TGTGCCAGCAGTTACTCGACAGGGATCGAGCAGTACTTC. Amino acid sequence: CASSYSTGIEQYF.

This clonotype was counted many times. The chain couples TRBV19 to TRBJ2-1, with D possibly matching TRBD2 (7 bases). The germline gives CDR1 LNHDA, CDR2 SQIVND (reference sequence). V was clipped by 4 bases and J by 0 bases, with 13 bases between them. The CDR3 totals 16 residues. The CDR3 here is CASSTGGIISYNEQFF. CDR3 nucleotide sequence: TGTGCCAGTAGTACGGGGGGCATCATCTCCTACAATGAGCAGTTCTTC.